Following are 21 T cell receptor beta chains from one sample sequenced in a study of cytomegalovirus exposure and HLA in healthy donors. PCR was performed using 60 Vbeta and 13 Jbeta primers. Clones were sequenced by immunoSEQ multiplex PCR, and TCRdb holds only the in-frame ones, with some missing. The profile shows about 260,000 clones, almost 85% of them singletons. The sequencing sample was made of PBMCs. The receptors come from a woman in her thirties or forties in good health and CMV-seropositive.

The J gene is TRBJ1-1, the V gene TRBV18, with a possible D match to TRBD1 (5 bases). The CDR3 totals 12 residues. Per germline, CDR1 KGHSH and CDR2 LQKENI. The V end lost 2 bases, the J end lost 7 bases, and 8 bases lay between the germline ends. The CDR3: CASSPDRYEAFF. CDR3 DNA: TGTGCCAGCTCACCAGACAGATATGAAGCTTTCTTT. Drawing the rest from reference TRBV18 and TRBJ1-1, the complete variable domain is NAGVMQNPRHLVRRRGQEARLRCSPMKGHSHVYWYRQLPEEGLKFMVYLQKENIIDESGMPKERFSAEFPKEGPSILRIQQVVRGDSAAYFCASSPDRYEAFFGQGTRLTVV.

The chain recombines TRBV11-3 with TRBJ2-7; 9 bases line up with TRBD1. Germline trimming cut 4 bases from V and 2 bases from J; bases unmatched to any gene: 6. Per the germline V gene, CDR1 is SGHNT and CDR2 is YENEEA. CDR3 length: 15 amino acids. The CDR3 DNA follows: TGTGCCAGCAGCTCCACCGGGACAGGGACCTACGAGCAGTACTTC. It specifies CASSSTGTGTYEQYF.

J is TRBJ1-1 and V is TRBV2; 7 bases agree with TRBD1. V was pared by 5 bases and J by 0 bases, with 9 bases of the junction left unmatched. CDR1 SNHLY and CDR2 FYNNEI come from the germline V gene. The CDR3 contains 16 residues. For the CDR3, the DNA is TGTGCCAGCAGTCCTTGGACAGGCGTTCTGAACACTGAAGCTTTCTTT. It codes for CASSPWTGVLNTEAFF.

The rearrangement joins TRBV7-6 to TRBJ1-5; no clear D gene. There are 14 residues in the CDR3. Germline V gene sequence: CDR1 SGHVS, CDR2 FNYEAQ. V lost 5 bases, J lost 0 bases, and 8 bases lay in between. The DNA for the CDR3 is TGTGCCAGCAGCCCCCGGGATAGCAATCAGCCCCAGCATTTT. Its protein is CASSPRDSNQPQHF.

The chain employs TRBV19 and TRBJ1-2; 7 positions agree with TRBD1. The CDR3 extends over 15 amino acids. The trim removed 3 bases at V and 1 base at J, leaving 5 bases unmatched. CDR1 and CDR2 (germline): LNHDA, SQIVND (reference sequence). In nucleotides, the CDR3 is TGTGCCAGTAGTATGGGCGGGACAGTTAACTATGGCTACACCTTC. Translated, it gives CASSMGGTVNYGYTF.

V is TRBV7-8 and J is TRBJ2-5; 7 bases fit TRBD2. Germline CDR1 reads SGHVS; CDR2 reads FQNEAQ. The CDR3 covers 16 residues. The trim removed 6 bases at V and 4 bases at J, leaving 14 bases unmatched. CDR3: CASSPRAGVGGETQYF. The CDR3 coding sequence is TGTGCCAGCAGTCCCCGGGCGGGAGTTGGAGGAGAGACCCAGTACTTC.

CDR3 nucleotides: TGTGCCAGTAGTACCGGACAGACCCCTGAAGCTTTCTTT. It encodes CASSTGQTPEAFF. V gene TRBV19 combines with J gene TRBJ1-1, with a weak D call TRBD1 (6 bases). CDR3 length equals 13 residues. V was trimmed by 4 bases and J by 6 bases, leaving 12 bases between them. Germline CDR1 reads LNHDA; CDR2 reads SQIVND (reference sequence).

This clone was detected a few times. The chain links TRBV2 to TRBJ1-5; the match to TRBD1 covers 11 bases. Germline assignment: CDR1 SNHLY and CDR2 FYNNEI. J was trimmed by 3 bases and V by 6 bases; bases with no gene match: 4. The CDR3 totals 15 residues. The CDR3 spells CASREDRGPNQPQHF. CDR3 DNA: TGTGCCAGCAGAGAGGACAGGGGGCCCAATCAGCCCCAGCATTTT.

The chain recombines TRBV29-1 with TRBJ1-2, with D unresolved. Trimming removed 0 bases at V and 4 bases at J, with 9 bases between. CDR3 length: 13 residues. The germline gives CDR1 SQVTM, CDR2 ANQGSEA. CDR3 region: CSVEDQWPYGYTF. CDR3 coding DNA: TGCAGCGTTGAAGATCAGTGGCCCTATGGCTACACCTTC.

This chain joins TRBV6-6 and TRBJ1-1; D may be TRBD1 (5 bases). The CDR3 runs 15 residues. Germline V gene sequence: CDR1 MNHNY, CDR2 SVGAGI (reference sequence). Trimming stripped 0 bases from V and 1 base from J, with 9 bases between. In nucleotides, the CDR3 is TGTGCCAGCAGTTACTCCGCGGGGCAGAACACTGAAGCTTTCTTT. Encoded protein: CASSYSAGQNTEAFF.

This rearrangement joins TRBV28 to TRBJ2-2; 10 bases match TRBD1. The CDR3 spans 16 residues. Germline loops: CDR1 MDHEN, CDR2 SYDVKM. Losses at the gene ends were 2 bases for V and 4 bases for J; bases not matched to a gene: 4. CDR3 sequence (DNA): TGTGCCAGCAGTTTAACCGGGACAGGGGTCACCGGGGAGCTGTTTTTT. This encodes CASSLTGTGVTGELFF.

The genes are TRBV28 and TRBJ2-5; 10 bases align to TRBD1. This CDR3 spans 15 amino acids. CDR1 is MDHEN and CDR2 is SYDVKM in the germline V gene. The V segment lost 4 bases and the J segment 3 bases; nucleotides outside the gene matches: 5. In DNA form, the CDR3 reads TGTGCCAGCAGTTCTCCGGGACAGGGGAAAGAGACCCAGTACTTC. The encoded protein is CASSSPGQGKETQYF.

The J gene is TRBJ2-3, the V gene TRBV27, with D possibly TRBD1 on 6 matching bases. Trimming removed 5 bases at V and 6 bases at J, with 12 bases between. CDR1 and CDR2 (germline): MNHEY, SMNVEV (reference sequence). The CDR3 runs to 13 residues. The CDR3 loop reads CASSETGFDTQYF. CDR3 sequence (DNA): TGTGCCAGCAGTGAAACAGGGTTTGATACGCAGTATTTT.

The gene calls are TRBV7-8 and TRBJ2-7, with a possible D match to TRBD1 (6 bases). Germline V CDR1 and CDR2: SGHVS, FQNEAQ. The CDR3 has 12 amino acids. V lost 7 bases and J lost 4, with 11 bases in between. CDR3 coding DNA: TGTGCCAGCAACAAAGGGGGATACGAGCAGTACTTC. Its protein is CASNKGGYEQYF.

This sequence joins TRBV9 and TRBJ2-7; 10 nucleotides match TRBD1. The V and J ends lost 5 bases and 7 bases, in that order; junction bases with no gene match: 12. Germline V gives CDR1 SGDLS, CDR2 YYNGEE. The CDR3 runs to 15 residues. The CDR3 is CASRDRDRGVGEQYF. For the CDR3, the DNA is TGTGCCAGCAGGGACCGGGACAGGGGTGTGGGAGAGCAGTACTTC.

This chain connects TRBV7-2 to TRBJ2-7, with a weak D call TRBD2 (5 bases). Germline V gives CDR1 SGHTA, CDR2 FQGNSA. The CDR3 is 14 amino acids. V dropped 1 base and J dropped 3 bases, with 10 bases sitting between them. CDR3 loop: CASSLERGSYEQYF. The CDR3 DNA is TGTGCCAGCAGCTTAGAACGGGGAAGCTACGAGCAGTACTTC. Filled out from reference TRBV7-2 and TRBJ2-7, the complete variable domain reads GAGVSQSPSNKVTEKGKDVELRCDPISGHTALYWYRQSLGQGLEFLIYFQGNSAPDKSGLPSDRFSAERTGGSVSTLTIQRTQQEDSAVYLCASSLERGSYEQYFGPGTRLTVT.

The V and J genes are TRBV4-2 and TRBJ1-3; a weak D match, TRBD1 (6 bases). Germline V gives CDR1 LGHNA, CDR2 YNFKEQ. Between the trimmed V and J ends, which lost 0 bases and 0 bases, there was a span of 21 bases. This CDR3 is 20 amino acids long. The CDR3 DNA follows: TGTGCCAGCAGCCAAGATCCCCCGCCCGCGACAGGTTCCTCTGGAAACACCATATATTTT. Amino acid sequence: CASSQDPPPATGSSGNTIYF.

V gene TRBV19 combines with J gene TRBJ2-1; TRBD2 agrees at 12 bases. The V gene end was trimmed by 4 bases and the J gene end by 7 bases; junction bases not matched to a gene: 11. There are 17 residues in the CDR3. CDR1 and CDR2 from the germline V gene are LNHDA and SQIVND (reference sequence). The CDR3 nucleotides are TGTGCCAGTAGTACACCCGCCCTAGCGGGAGGGCCTAATGAGCAGTTCTTC. Translating it yields CASSTPALAGGPNEQFF.

This clone was found a few times. In DNA, the CDR3 is TGTGCCAGCAGCATCAGGGGTTTGAACACTGAAGCTTTCTTT. This translates into CASSIRGLNTEAFF. This sequence joins TRBV5-6 and TRBJ1-1, with a tentative D call TRBD1 (6 bases). Germline-derived CDR1 and CDR2 are SGHDT and YYEEEE. The CDR3 length is 14 residues. Trimming removed 4 bases from V and 0 bases from J, with 10 bases in between.

This clone was picked up one time. The chain couples TRBV6-4 to TRBJ2-1, with TRBD2 identical over 13 bases. Trimming removed 0 bases from V and 9 bases from J; junction bases left unmatched: 5. There are 16 residues in the CDR3. From germline, CDR1 is MRHNA and CDR2 SNTAGT. CDR3: CASSDSAGLAGVEQFF. The DNA for the CDR3 is TGTGCCAGCAGTGACTCTGCTGGACTAGCGGGAGTTGAGCAGTTCTTC.

This clone was seen a handful of times. The CDR3 is CASSQAGQGEPYEQYF. The CDR3, as DNA: TGTGCCAGCAGCCAAGCAGGACAGGGTGAACCTTACGAGCAGTACTTC. V gene TRBV28 combines with J gene TRBJ2-7; 8 positions agree with TRBD1. CDR3 length: 16 residues. CDR1 and CDR2 (germline): MDHEN, SYDVKM. Trimming removed 6 bases from V and 4 bases from J; junction bases left unmatched: 14.